This T cell receptor (beta chain) stems from a study of blood T cell dynamics during melanoma immunotherapy. Study in general: First-line therapy was either pembrolizumab or nivolumab with ipilimumab for metastatic melanoma.

Regarding the study as a whole: The study could not tell melanoma-specific clones from general immune activation.

Of note for this clone: What it binds is not known.

The CDR3 spans 14 residues. V gave up 1 base and J gave up 15 bases; unmatched junction bases: 12. From germline, CDR1 is LGHNA and CDR2 YNFKEQ. Each bulk PBMC sample had approximately 340 ng DNA loaded. Data came from immunoSEQ multiplex PCR; TCRdb stores just in-frame clones and leaves some out. The repertoire holds several thousand clones, approximately 86% seen once, with around 35% in the top ten. Sample time point: pre-treatment baseline. Blood was drawn before treatment and at week 3 after checkpoint blockade. The material was blood, obtained from a patient treated with checkpoint blockade. The sequence was obtained from a human donor with melanoma. The chain uses TRBV4-2 and TRBJ2-4; 7 positions agree with TRBD2. The CDR3 sequence: CASSQGTRNSLRYF. The DNA for the CDR3 is TGTGCCAGCAGCCAAGGGACTAGAAACTCGTTGCGGTACTTC.